This TCR beta chain derives from a study of blood T cell repertoires in COVID-19. With respect to this clone: At one of its ends the junction is not consistent with the germline gene, which may arise from a read error.

The CDR3 extends over 11 amino acids. From germline, CDR1 is DFQATT and CDR2 SNEGSKA (reference sequence). TCRdb keeps only in-frame clones here, not all; method: immunoSEQ multiplex PCR. This table holds under 300,000 clones, 80% to 90% found once. The receptor was isolated from a woman between 45 and 65 years old who had been exposed to COVID-19. The chain combines TRBV20-1 with TRBJ2-5; D is uncertain. Sequenced sample: PBMCs or T cells enriched from blood (not recorded which). The CDR3 is CSARQTESQYF. The DNA of the CDR3 is TGCAGTGCTAGACAAACCGAGAGCCAGTACTTC.